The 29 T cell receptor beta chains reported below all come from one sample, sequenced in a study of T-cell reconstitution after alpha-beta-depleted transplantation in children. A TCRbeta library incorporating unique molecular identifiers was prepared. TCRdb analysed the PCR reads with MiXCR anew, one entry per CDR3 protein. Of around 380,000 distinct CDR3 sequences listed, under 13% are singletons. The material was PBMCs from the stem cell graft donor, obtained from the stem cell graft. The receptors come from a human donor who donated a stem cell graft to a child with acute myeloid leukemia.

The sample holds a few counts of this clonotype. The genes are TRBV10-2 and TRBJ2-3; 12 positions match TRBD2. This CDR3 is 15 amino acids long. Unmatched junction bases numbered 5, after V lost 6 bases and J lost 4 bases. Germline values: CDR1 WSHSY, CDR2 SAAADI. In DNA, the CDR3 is TGCGCCAGCAGACGACTAGCGGGAGTTGCAGATACGCAGTATTTT. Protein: CASRRLAGVADTQYF.

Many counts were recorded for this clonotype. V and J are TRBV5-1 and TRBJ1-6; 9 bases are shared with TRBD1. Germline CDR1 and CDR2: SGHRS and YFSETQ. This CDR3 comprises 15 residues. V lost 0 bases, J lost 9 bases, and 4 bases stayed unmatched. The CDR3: CASSLGLQGASPLHF. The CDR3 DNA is TGCGCCAGCAGCTTGGGACTACAGGGGGCTTCACCCCTCCACTTT.

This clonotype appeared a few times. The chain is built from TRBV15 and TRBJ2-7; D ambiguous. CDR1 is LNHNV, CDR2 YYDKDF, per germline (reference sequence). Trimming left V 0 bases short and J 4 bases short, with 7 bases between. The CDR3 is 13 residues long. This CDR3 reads CATSRDRWYEQYV. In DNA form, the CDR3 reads TGTGCCACCAGCAGAGATCGATGGTACGAGCAGTACGTC.

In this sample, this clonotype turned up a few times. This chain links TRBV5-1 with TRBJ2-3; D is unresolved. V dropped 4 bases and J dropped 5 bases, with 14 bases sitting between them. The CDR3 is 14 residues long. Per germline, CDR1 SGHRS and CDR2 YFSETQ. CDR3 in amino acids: CASSPGQEGDTQYF. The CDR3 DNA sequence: TGCGCCAGCAGCCCGGGCCAGGAAGGAGATACGCAGTATTTT.

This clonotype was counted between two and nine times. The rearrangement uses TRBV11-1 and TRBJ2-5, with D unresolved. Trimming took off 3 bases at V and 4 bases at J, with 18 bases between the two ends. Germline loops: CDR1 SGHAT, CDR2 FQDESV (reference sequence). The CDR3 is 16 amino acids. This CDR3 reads CASSFALARVGETQYF. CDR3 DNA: TGTGCCAGCAGCTTCGCGTTGGCCAGAGTTGGAGAGACCCAGTACTTC.

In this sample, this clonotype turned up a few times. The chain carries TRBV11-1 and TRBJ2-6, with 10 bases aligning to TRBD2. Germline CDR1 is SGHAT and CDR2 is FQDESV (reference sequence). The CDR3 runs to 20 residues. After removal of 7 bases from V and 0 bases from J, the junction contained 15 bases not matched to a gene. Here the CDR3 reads CASIPSPASGRDSGANVLTF. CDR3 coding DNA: TGTGCCAGCATCCCAAGTCCTGCTAGCGGGAGAGACTCTGGGGCCAACGTCCTGACTTTC.

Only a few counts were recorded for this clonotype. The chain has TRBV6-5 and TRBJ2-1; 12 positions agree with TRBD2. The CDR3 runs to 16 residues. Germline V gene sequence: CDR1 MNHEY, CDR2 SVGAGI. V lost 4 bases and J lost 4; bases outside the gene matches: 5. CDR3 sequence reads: CASSSLLAGGYNEQFF. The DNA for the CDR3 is TGTGCCAGCAGTTCCCTACTAGCGGGGGGTTACAATGAGCAGTTCTTC.

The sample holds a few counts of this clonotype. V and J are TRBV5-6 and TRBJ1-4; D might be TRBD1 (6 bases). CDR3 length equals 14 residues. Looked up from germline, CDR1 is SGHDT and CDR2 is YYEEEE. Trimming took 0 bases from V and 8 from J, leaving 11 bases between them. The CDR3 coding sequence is TGTGCCAGCAGCTTGGGCGGGGGCCGAGAAAAACTGTTTTTT. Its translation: CASSLGGGREKLFF.

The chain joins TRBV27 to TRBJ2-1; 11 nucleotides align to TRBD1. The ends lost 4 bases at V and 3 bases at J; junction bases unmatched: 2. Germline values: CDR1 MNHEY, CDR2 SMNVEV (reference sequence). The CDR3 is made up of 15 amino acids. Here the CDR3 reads CASSWTGGFYNEQFF. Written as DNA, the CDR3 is TGTGCCAGCAGTTGGACAGGGGGCTTCTACAATGAGCAGTTCTTC.

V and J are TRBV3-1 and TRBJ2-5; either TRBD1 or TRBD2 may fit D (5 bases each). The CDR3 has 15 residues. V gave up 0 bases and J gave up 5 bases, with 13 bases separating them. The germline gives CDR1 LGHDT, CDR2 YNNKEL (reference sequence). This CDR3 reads CASSQETWGGETQYF. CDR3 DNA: TGTGCCAGCAGCCAAGAAACCTGGGGCGGGGAGACCCAGTACTTC.

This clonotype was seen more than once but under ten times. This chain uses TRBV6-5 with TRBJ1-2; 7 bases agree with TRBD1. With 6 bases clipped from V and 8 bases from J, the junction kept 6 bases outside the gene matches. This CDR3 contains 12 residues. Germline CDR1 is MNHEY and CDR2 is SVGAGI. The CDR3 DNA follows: TGTGCCAGCAGCAGGGGGTTGGAAGGCTACACCTTC. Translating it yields CASSRGLEGYTF.

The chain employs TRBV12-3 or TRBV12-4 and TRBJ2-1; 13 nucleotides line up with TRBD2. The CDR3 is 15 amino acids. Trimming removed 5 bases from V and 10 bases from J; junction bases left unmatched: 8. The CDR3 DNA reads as TGTGCCAGCAGTGCCGGGACTAGCGGGGCGGGGGAGCAGTTCTTC. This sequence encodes CASSAGTSGAGEQFF.

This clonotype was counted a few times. The CDR3 reads CASSPMTGGSTGELFF. The CDR3 DNA reads TGTGCCAGCTCACCAATGACAGGGGGTAGCACCGGGGAGCTGTTTTTT. The V and J genes are TRBV18 and TRBJ2-2, with 9 bases matching TRBD1. V was clipped by 2 bases and J by 4 bases; unmatched bases: 5. Germline CDR1 and CDR2: KGHSH and LQKENI. This CDR3 spans 16 amino acids.

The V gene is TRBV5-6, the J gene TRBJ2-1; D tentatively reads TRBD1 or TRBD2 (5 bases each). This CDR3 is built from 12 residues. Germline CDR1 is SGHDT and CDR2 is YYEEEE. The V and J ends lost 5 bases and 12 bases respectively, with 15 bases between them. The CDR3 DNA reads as TGTGCCAGCAGTGATACCGGGACGGGGCAGTTCTTC. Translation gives CASSDTGTGQFF. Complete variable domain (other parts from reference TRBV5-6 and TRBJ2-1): DAGVTQSPTHLIKTRGQQVTLRCSPKSGHDTVSWYQQALGQGPQFIFQYYEEEERQRGNFPDRFSGHQFPNYSSELNVNALLLGDSALYLCASSDTGTGQFFGPGTRLTVL.

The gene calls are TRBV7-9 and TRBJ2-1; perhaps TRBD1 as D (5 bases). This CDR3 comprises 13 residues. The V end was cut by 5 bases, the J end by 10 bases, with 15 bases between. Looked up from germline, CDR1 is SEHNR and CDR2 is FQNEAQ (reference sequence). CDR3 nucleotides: TGTGCCAGCAGCCCAGGGCCCACCGAGGAGCAGTTCTTC. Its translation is CASSPGPTEEQFF.

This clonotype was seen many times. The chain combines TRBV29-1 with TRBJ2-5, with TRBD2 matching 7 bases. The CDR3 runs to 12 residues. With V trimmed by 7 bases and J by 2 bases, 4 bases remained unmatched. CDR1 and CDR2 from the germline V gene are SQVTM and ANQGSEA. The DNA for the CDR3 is TGCAGCGCCGGAGCGGGGCAAGAGACCCAGTACTTC. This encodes CSAGAGQETQYF.

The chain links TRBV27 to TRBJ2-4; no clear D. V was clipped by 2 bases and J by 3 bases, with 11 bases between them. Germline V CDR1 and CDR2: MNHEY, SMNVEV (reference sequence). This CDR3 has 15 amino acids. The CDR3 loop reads CASSLTGLGKNIQYF. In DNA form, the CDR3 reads TGTGCCAGCAGTTTAACTGGCCTGGGCAAAAACATTCAGTACTTC.

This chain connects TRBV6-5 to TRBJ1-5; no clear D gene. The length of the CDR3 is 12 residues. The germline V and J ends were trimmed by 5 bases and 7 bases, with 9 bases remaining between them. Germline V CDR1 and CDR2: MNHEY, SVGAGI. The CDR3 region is CASSNLGQPQHF. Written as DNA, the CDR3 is TGTGCCAGCAGTAACCTCGGCCAGCCCCAGCATTTT.

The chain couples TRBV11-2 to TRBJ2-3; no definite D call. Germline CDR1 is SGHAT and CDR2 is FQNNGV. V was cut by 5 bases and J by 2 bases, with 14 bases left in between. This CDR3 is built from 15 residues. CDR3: CASSRVNRYTDTQYF. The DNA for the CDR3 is TGTGCCAGCAGCCGTGTTAACAGATACACAGATACGCAGTATTTT.

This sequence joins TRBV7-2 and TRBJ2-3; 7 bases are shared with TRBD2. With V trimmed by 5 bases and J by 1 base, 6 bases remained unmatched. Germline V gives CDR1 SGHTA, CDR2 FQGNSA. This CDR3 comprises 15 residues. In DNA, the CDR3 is TGTGCCAGCAGCCGGGCTAGCGGCGGCACAGATACGCAGTATTTT. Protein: CASSRASGGTDTQYF.

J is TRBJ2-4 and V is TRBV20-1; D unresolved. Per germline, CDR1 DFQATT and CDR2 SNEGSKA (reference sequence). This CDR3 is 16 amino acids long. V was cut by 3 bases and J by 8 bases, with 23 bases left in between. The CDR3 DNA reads TGCAGTGCTAGTGCCGGAGAGGTAGGGTATGGGCACATTCAGTACTTC. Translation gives CSASAGEVGYGHIQYF.

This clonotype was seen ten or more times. The CDR3 sequence: CASSWDSSNTGELFF. DNA of the CDR3: TGTGCCAGCAGCTGGGACAGCTCGAACACCGGGGAGCTGTTTTTT. The chain employs TRBV6-2 or TRBV6-3 and TRBJ2-2; TRBD1 matches 7 bases. The junction had 4 bases not matched to a gene; V was cut back by 6 bases and J by 0 bases. Germline CDR1 MNHEY, CDR2 SVGEGT. The CDR3 consists of 15 residues.

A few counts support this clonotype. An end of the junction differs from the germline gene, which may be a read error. In nucleotides, the CDR3 is TGCGCCAGCAGCCAAGAGAACAGGGGGGCCTCTGGGGCCAACGGCCTGACTTTC. This translates into CASSQENRGASGANGLTF. The rearrangement uses TRBV4-1 and TRBJ2-6; TRBD1 aligns across 8 bases. The germline gives CDR1 MGHRA, CDR2 YSYEKL. The CDR3 spans 18 residues.

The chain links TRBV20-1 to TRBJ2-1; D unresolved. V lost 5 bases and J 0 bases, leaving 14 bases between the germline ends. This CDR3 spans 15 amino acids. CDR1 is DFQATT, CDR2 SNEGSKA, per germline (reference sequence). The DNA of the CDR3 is TGCAGTGCTGCTAGTGGCTCCAGCTCCTACAATGAGCAGTTCTTC. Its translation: CSAASGSSSYNEQFF.

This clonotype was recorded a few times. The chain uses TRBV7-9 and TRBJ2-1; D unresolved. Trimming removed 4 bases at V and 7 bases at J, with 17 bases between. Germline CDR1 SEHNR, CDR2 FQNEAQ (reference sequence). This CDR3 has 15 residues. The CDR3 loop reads CASSSSSSNLNEQFF. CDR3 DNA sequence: TGTGCCAGCAGCTCTAGTAGCTCAAACCTTAATGAGCAGTTCTTC.

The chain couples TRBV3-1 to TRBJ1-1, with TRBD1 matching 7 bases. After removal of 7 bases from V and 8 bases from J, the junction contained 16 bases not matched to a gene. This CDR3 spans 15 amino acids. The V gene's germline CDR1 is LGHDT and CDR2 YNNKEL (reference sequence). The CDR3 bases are TGTGCCAGCAATACCGGGACAGCATTACTGGGGGAAGCTTTCTTT. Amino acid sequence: CASNTGTALLGEAFF.

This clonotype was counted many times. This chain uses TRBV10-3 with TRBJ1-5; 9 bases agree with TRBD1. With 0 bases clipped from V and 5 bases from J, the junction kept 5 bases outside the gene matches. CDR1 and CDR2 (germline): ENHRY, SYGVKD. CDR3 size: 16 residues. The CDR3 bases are TGTGCCATCAGTGAGTCGGGACAGGGATTCGATCAGCCCCAGCATTTT. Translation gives CAISESGQGFDQPQHF.

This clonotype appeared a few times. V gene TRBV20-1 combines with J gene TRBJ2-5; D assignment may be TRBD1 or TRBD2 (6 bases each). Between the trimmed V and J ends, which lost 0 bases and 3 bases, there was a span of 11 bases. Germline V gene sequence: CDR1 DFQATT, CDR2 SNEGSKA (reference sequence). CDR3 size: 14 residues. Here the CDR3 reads CSARDPGGKETQYF. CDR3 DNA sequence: TGCAGTGCTAGAGATCCCGGGGGCAAAGAGACCCAGTACTTC.

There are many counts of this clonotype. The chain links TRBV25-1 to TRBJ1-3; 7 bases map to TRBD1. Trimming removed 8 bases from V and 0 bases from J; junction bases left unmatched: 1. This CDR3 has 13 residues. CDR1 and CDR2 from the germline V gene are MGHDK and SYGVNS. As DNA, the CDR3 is TGTGCCAGCGGGACAGTCTCTGGAAACACCATATATTTT. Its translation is CASGTVSGNTIYF.